One T cell receptor beta chain is described in this entry. The CDR3 is 19 amino acids. Germline lookup yields CDR1 MGHRA and CDR2 YSYEKL. V shed 1 base and J 0 bases; nucleotides not matched to a gene: 14. This specimen belongs to a study of cytomegalovirus exposure and HLA in healthy donors. Researchers ran the PCR with 60 Vbeta and 13 Jbeta primers. Profiling relied on immunoSEQ multiplex PCR, and the TCRdb table lists in-frame clones only, not all of them. The repertoire holds 70,000 to 85,000 clones, around 68% seen once, with about 9% in the top ten. Specimen: PBMCs. The chain recombines TRBV4-1 with TRBJ1-2; 7 bases match TRBD1. The TCR was taken from a man aged 40-49 years in good health and CMV-seropositive. The CDR3 region has the DNA TGCGCCAGCAGCCAAGTCCAAATCACAGGGGTTCGGGCTAACTATGGCTACACCTTC. It specifies CASSQVQITGVRANYGYTF.